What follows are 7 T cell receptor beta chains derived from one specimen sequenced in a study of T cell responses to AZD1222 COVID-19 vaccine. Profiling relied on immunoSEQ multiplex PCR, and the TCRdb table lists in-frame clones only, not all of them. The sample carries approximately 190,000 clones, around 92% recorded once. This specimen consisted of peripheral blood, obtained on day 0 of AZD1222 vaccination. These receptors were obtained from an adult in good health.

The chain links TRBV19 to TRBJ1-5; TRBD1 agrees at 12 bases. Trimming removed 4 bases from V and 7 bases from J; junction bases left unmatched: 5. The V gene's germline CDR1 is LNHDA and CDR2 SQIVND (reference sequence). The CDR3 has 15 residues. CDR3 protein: CASSNRDRGRQPQHF. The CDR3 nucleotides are TGTGCCAGTAGTAACCGGGACAGGGGGCGACAGCCCCAGCATTTT.

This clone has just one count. The CDR3 region is CASSWGGRDTEAFF. The CDR3 nucleotides are TGCGCCAGCAGCTGGGGGGGCCGGGACACTGAAGCTTTCTTT. The rearrangement links TRBV5-1 to TRBJ1-1; perhaps TRBD1 as D (6 bases). The CDR3 loop spans 14 amino acids. Trimming cost V 3 bases and J 3 bases, with 12 bases left between them. Per the germline V gene, CDR1 is SGHRS and CDR2 is YFSETQ. Together with reference TRBV5-1 and TRBJ1-1, the CDR3 gives the full variable domain: KAGVTQTPRYLIKTRGQQVTLSCSPISGHRSVSWYQQTPGQGLQFLFEYFSETQRNKGNFPGRFSGRQFSNSRSEMNVSTLELGDSALYLCASSWGGRDTEAFFGQGTRLTVV.

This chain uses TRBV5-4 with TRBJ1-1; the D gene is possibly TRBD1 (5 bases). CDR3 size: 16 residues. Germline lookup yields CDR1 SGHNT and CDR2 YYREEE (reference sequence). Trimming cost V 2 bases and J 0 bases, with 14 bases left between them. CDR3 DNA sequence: TGTGCCAGCAGCTTAGGAGGGACCTCTATGAACACTGAAGCTTTCTTT. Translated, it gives CASSLGGTSMNTEAFF.

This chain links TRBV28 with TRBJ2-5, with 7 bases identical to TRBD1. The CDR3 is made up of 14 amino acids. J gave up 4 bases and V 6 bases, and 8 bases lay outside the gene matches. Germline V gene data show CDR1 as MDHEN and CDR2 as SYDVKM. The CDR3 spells CASSRGGQRETQYF. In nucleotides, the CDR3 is TGTGCCAGCAGCCGAGGGGGCCAAAGAGAGACCCAGTACTTC. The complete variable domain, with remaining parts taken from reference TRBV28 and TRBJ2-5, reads DVKVTQSSRYLVKRTGEKVFLECVQDMDHENMFWYRQDPGLGLRLIYFSYDVKMKEKGDIPEGYSVSREKKERFSLILESASTNQTSMYLCASSRGGQRETQYFGPGTRLLVL.

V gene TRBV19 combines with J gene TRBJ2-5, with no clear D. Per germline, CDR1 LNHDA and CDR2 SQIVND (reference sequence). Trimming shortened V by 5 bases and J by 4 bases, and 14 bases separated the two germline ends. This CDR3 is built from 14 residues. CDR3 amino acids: CASSPLVVGETQYF. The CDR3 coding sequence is TGTGCCAGTAGTCCCCTGGTGGTTGGAGAGACCCAGTACTTC.

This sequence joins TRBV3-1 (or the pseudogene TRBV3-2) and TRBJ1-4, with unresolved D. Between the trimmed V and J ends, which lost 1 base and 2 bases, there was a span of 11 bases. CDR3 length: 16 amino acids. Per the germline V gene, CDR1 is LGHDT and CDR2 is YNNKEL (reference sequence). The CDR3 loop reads CASSQGNPGTNEKLFF. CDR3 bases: TGTGCCAGCAGCCAAGGAAACCCGGGCACTAATGAAAAACTGTTTTTT.

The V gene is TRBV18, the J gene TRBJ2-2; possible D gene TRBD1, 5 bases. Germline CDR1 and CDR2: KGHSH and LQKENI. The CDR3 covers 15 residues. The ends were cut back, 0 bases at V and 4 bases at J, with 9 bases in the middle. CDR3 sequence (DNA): TGTGCCAGCTCACCACCGGACGACAGCACCGGGGAGCTGTTTTTT. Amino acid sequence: CASSPPDDSTGELFF.